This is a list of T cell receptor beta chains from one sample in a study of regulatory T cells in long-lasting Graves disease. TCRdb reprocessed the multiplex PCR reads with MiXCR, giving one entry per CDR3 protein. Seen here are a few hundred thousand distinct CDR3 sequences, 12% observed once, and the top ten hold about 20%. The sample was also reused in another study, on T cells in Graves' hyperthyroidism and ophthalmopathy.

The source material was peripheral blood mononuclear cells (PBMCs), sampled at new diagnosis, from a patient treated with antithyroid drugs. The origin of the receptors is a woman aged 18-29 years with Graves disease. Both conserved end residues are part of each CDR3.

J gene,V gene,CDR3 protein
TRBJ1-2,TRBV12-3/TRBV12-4,CASTLSRSRGAPFNYGYTF
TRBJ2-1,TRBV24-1,CATSELAGGLGGDEQFF
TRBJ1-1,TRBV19,CASSPWTGYQDTEAFF
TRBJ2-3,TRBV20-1,CSARPATDTQYF
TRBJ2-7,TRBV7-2,CASSFERGYEQYF
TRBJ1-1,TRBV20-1,CSARAGGSLAEAFF
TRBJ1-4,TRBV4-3,CASSQLGGLNEKLFF
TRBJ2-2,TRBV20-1,CSAGGGTGELFF
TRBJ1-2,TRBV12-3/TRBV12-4,CASSPRTTTGYGYTF
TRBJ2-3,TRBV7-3,CASSTSGTDTQYF
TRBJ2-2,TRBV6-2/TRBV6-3,CASTSLGWDTGELFF
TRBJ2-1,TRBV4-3,CASSQDNLAVQQFF
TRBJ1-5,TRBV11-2,CASSPAGNQPQHF
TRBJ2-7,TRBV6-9,CASSYSSPGLQYEQYF
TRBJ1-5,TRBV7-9,CASSRISQVGNQPQHF
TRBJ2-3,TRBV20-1,CSARKLGTSGTDTQYF
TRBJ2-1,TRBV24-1,CATSDFDEQFF
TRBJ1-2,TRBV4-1,CASSQDPTGGANGYTF
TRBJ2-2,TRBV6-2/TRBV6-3,CASSLPGGTGGAGGTPGELFF
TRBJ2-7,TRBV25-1,CASSKTGNYEQYF
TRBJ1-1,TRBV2,CAGGPRQGVDTEAFF
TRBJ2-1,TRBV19,CASSMVAGPGKFF
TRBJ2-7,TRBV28,CASSFPRQGLIYEQYF
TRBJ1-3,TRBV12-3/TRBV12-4,CASGVWGLTGNTIYF
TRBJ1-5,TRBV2,CASSRDVGQPQHF
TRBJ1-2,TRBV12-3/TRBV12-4,CASSSRTGEHTF
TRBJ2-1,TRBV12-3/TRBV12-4,CASSFLDFEQFF
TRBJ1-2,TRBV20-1,CSARPPQGSHYGYTF
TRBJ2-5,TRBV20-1,CSAQGGGPRGVVLETQYF
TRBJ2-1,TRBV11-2,CASSREGVSSYNEQFF
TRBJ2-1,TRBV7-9,CASSLATGSFF
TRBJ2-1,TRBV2,CASSEAVALNTNEQFF
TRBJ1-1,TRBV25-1,CASSELGGNTEAFF
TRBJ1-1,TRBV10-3,CAIRRDTEAFF
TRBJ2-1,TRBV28,CASSRGDLAQFF
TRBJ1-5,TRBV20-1,CSAPPRSGQPQHF
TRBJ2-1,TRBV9,CASSRAGGGEQFF
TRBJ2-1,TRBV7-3,CASSQIGTSGGLSSYNEQFF
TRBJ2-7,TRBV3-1,CASSQGTVTYEQYF
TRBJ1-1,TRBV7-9,CASSKTGNTEAFF
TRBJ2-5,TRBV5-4,CASSLLTGAQETQYF
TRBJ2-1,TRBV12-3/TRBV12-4,CASSLPGGGEQFF
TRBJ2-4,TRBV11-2,CASSLVSQNIQYF
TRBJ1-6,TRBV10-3,CASSGVQSPLHF
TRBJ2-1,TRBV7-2,CASSLIKLSDYNEQFF
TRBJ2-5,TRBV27,CASRKTSGRRVETQYF
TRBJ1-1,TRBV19,CASSHKGTEYF
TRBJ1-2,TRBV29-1,CSVGFNYGYTF
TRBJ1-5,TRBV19,CASPLIPGAKYSNQPQHF
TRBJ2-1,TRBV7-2,CASSLGLLSYNEQFF
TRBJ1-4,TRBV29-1,CSGQWAGQKLFF
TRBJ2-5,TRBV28,CASRTYFQETQYF
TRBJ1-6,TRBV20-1,CSARVDRENSPLHF
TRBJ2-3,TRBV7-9,CASSGDYQSRDTQYF
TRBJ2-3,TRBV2,CASSEGRPGLAGRDTQYF
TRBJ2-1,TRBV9,CASSLQGGHEQFF
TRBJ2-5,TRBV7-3,CASSLSGAGPGGQETQYF
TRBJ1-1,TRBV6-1,CASISQYDLGNTEAFF
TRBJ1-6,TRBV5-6,CASSLAWRSRSLHF